The T cell receptor (beta chain) described here comes from a study of blood T cell repertoires in COVID-19. Looking at the study overall: Sites across the United States, Italy and Spain contributed samples from acute and convalescent COVID-19. PBMCs, B-cell-depleted T cells, or T cells were the source of the cDNA or gDNA that made up the material.

Authors' processing steps: Amplification from reference gene primers served as the basis for estimated nucleated cell counts. Assay: immunoSEQ multiplex PCR; the TCRdb copy retains only in-frame clones and omits some. For V, J and clone size, that table is used; D and trimming come from the DNA. The sample carries around 110,000 clones, almost 85% recorded once. The CDR3 sequence is 17 residues long. V shed 3 bases, J shed 3 bases, and the junction held 4 bases outside the gene matches. From germline, CDR1 is SGHDT and CDR2 YYEEEE. What was sequenced was peripheral blood. The sequence derives from a human donor in a cohort sampled during active COVID-19. This rearrangement joins TRBV5-6 to TRBJ2-3, with 16 bases lining up with TRBD2. CDR3 residues: CASSWGTSGRVTDTQYF. In nucleotides, the CDR3 is TGTGCCAGCAGCTGGGGGACTAGCGGGAGGGTAACAGATACGCAGTATTTT.